This T cell receptor beta chain was sequenced during a study of OX40 agonist ivuxolimab in advanced cancers. Points on this clone: Its specificity is not known.

Points from the study as a whole: CD4+ and CD8+ blood T cells expanded clonally by week 6 at 0.1 to 3.0 mg/kg. The average count of expanded clones was higher among CD8+ T cells than among CD4+.

Using immunoSEQ multiplex PCR, the repertoire was profiled, and TCRdb retains in-frame clones only, with some absent. This sample has about 30,000 clones, with about 81% found just once. This receptor was identified in an adult with an advanced solid tumor such as melanoma, head and neck, liver or kidney cancer. The source material was CD4+ or CD8+ T cells sorted from blood, sampled in a trial of the OX40 agonist ivuxolimab.

The CDR3 sequence: CASSLENQPQHF. In DNA, the CDR3 is TGTGCCAGCAGCTTAGAGAATCAGCCCCAGCATTTT. The V call is TRBV7-9, the J call TRBJ1-5, with D unresolved. V was clipped by 1 base and J by 4 bases, with 2 bases between them. Germline assignment: CDR1 SEHNR and CDR2 FQNEAQ (reference sequence). The CDR3 loop spans 12 amino acids. Combining the CDR3 with reference TRBV7-9 and TRBJ1-5 gives the whole variable domain DTGVSQNPRHKITKRGQNVTFRCDPISEHNRLYWYRQTLGQGPEFLTYFQNEAQLEKSRLLSDRFSAERPKGSFSTLEIQRTEQGDSAMYLCASSLENQPQHFGDGTRLSIL.